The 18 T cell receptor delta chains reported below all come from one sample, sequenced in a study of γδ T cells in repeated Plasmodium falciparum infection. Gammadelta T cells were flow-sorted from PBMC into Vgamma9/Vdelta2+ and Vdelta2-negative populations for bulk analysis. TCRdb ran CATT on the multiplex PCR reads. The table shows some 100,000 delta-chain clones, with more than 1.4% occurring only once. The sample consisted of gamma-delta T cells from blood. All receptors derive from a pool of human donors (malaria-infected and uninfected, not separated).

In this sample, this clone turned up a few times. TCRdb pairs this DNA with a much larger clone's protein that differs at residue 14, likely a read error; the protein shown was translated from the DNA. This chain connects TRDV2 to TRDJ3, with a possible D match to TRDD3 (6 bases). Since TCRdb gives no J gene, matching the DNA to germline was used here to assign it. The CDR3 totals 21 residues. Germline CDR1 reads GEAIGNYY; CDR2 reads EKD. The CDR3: CACDTGGQPGDLSRDTRQMFF. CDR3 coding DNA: TGTGCCTGTGACACCGGTGGTCAGCCTGGGGACCTCTCCCGGGACACCCGACAGATGTTTTTC.

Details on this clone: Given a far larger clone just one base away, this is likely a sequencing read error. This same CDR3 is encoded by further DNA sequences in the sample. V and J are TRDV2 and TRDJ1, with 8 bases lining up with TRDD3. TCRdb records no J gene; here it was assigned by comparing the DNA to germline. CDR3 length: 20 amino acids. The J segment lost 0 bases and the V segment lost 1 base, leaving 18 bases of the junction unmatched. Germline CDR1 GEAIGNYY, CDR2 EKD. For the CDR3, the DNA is TGTGCCTGTGACACTATACGGGTTATGGGGGATGCAATTTACACCGATAAACTCATCTTT. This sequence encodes CACDTIRVMGDAIYTDKLIF.

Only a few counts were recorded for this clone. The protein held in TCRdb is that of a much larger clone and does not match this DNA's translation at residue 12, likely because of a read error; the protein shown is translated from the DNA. As DNA, the CDR3 is TGTGCTCTTGGGGAAATCTTTCGTTTACTGGGGGGTAAACTCATCTTT. It translates to CALGEIFRLLGGKLIF. V usage is TRDV1 and J usage is TRDJ1; 8 bases align to TRDD3. TCRdb leaves out the J gene; it was filled in here by matching the DNA to germline. CDR1 is TSWWSYY and CDR2 is QGS in the germline V gene. The CDR3 contains 16 residues. The J segment lost 7 bases and the V segment lost 2 bases, leaving 12 bases of the junction unmatched.

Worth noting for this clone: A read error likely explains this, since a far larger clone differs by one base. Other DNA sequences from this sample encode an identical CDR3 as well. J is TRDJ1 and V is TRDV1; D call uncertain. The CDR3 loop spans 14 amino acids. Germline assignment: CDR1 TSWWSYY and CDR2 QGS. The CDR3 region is CALGELIGSDKLIF. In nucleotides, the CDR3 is TGTGCTCTTGGGGAACTCATCGGGTCCGATAAGCTCATCTTT.

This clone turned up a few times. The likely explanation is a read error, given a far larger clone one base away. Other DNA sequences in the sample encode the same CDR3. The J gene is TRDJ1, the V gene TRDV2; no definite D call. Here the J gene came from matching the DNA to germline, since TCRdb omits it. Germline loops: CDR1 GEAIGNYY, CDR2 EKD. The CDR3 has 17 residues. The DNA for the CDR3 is TGTGCTTGTGACACCGTGTCCTCTCCGGGGTACACCGATAAACTCATCTTT. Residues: CACDTVSSPGYTDKLIF.

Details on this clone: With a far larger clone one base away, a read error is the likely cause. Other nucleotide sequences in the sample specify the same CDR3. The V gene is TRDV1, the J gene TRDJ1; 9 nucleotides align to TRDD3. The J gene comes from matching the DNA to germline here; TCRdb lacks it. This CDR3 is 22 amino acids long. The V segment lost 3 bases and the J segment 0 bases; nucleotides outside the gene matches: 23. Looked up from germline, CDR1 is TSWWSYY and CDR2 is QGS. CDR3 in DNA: TGTGCTCTTGGGGACACCCTTTATTCCATGACATACTGGGGGACTTACACCGATAAACTCATCTTT. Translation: CALGDTLYSMTYWGTYTDKLIF.

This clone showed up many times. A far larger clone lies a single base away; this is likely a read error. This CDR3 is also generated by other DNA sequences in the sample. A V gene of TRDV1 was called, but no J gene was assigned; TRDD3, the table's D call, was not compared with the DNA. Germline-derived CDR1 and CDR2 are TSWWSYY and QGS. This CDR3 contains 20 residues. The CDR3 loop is CALGETRYWGIYSHTDKLIF. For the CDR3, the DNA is TGTGCTCTTGGGGAAACCCGGTATTGGGGGATATATTCCCATACCGATAAACTCATCTTC.

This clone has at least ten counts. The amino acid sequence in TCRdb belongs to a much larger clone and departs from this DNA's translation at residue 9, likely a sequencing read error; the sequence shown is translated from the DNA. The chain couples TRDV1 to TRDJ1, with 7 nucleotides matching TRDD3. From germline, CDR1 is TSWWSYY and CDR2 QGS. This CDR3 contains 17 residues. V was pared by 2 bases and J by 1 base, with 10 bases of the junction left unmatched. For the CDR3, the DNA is TGTGCTCTTGGGGAAGAACTGGGGCCTAGGGCCACCGATAAACTCATCTTT. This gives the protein CALGEELGPRATDKLIF.

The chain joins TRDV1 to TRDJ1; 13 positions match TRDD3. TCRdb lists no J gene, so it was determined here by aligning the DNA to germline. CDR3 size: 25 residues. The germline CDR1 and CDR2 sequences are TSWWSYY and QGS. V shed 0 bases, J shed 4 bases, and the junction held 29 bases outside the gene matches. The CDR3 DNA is TGTGCTCTTGGGGAACTAGATCAGGGTCTTCCTACTCCCTTTACTGGGGGATACGCTTTCGATAAACTCATCTTT. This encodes CALGELDQGLPTPFTGGYAFDKLIF.

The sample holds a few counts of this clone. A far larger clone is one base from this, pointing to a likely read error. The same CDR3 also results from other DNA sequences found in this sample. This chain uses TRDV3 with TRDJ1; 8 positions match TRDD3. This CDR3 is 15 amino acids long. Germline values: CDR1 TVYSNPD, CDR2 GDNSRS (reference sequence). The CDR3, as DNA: TGTGCCTTTCAGGCTGGGGGAATATACACCGATAAGCTCATCTTT. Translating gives CAFQAGGIYTDKLIF.

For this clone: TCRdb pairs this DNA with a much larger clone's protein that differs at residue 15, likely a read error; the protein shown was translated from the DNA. CDR3 bases: TGTGCTCTTGGGAGCAATAGGTACTGGGGGTACACCGATAAACCCATCTTT. It encodes CALGSNRYWGYTDKPIF. The J gene is uncalled and the V gene is TRDV1; the table calls TRDD3, which could not be checked here. There are 17 residues in the CDR3. CDR1 and CDR2 (germline): TSWWSYY, QGS.

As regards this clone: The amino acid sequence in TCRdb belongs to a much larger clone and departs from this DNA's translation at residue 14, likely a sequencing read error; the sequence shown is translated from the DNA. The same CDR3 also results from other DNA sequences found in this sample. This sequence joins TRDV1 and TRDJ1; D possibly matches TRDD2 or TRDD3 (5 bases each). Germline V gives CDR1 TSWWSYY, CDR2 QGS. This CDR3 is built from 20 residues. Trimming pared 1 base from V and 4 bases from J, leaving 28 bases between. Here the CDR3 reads CALGEPGALRSGGSSDKLIF. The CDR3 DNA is TGTGCTCTTGGGGAACCGGGGGCCCTACGCTCCGGGGGGTCAAGCGATAAACTCATCTTT.

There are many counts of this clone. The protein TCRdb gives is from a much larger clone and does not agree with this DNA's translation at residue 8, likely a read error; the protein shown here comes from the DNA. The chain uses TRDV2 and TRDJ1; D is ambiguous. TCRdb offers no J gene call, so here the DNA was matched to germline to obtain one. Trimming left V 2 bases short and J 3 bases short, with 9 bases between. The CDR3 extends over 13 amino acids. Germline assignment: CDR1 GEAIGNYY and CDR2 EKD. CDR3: CACDSVGADKLIF. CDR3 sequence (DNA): TGTGCCTGTGACAGTGTAGGAGCCGATAAACTCATCTTT.

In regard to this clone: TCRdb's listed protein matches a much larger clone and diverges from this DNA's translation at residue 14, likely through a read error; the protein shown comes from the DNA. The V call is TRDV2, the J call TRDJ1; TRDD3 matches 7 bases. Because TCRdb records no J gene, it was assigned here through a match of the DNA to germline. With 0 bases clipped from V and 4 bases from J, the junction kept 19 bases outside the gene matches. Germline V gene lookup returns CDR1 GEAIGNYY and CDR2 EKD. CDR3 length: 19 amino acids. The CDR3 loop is CACDTVGLGAHSYIDKLIF. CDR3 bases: TGTGCCTGTGACACCGTAGGGCTGGGGGCACATTCTTACATCGATAAACTCATCTTT.

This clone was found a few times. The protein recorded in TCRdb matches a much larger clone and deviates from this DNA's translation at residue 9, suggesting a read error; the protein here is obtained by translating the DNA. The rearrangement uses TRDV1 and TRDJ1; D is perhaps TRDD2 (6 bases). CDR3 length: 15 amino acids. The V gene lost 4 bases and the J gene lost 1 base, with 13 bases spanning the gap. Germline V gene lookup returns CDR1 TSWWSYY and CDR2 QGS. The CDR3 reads CALGGPSRATDKLIF. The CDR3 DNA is TGTGCTCTTGGGGGGCCTTCCCGGGCCACCGATAAACTCATCTTT.

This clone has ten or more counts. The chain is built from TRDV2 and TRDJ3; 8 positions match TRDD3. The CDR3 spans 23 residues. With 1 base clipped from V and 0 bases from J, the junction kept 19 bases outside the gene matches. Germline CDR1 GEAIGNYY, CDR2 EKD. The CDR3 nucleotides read TGTGCCTGTGACACACAGTTTAAAACTGGGGGTCCTAACAGCTCCTGGGACACCCGACAGATGTTTTTC. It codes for CACDTQFKTGGPNSSWDTRQMFF.

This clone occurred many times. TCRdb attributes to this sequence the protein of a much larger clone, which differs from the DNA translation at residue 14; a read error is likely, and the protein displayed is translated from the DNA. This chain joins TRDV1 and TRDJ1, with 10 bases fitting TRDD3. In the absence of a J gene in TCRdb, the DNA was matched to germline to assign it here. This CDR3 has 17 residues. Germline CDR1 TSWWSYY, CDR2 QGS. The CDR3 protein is CALGNCPRGIRTDELIF. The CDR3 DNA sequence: TGTGCTCTTGGGAACTGCCCTAGGGGGATACGCACCGATGAACTCATCTTT.

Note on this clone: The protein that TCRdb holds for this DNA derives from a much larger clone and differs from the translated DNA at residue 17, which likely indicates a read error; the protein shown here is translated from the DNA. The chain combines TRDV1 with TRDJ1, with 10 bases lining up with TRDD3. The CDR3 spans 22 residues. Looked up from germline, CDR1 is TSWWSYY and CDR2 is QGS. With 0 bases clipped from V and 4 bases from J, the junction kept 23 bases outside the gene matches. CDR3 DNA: TGTGCTCTTGGGGAACTATGGGTCCTACGTGTCCCTACTGGGGGATCCAACGATAAACTCATCTTT. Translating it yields CALGELWVLRVPTGGSNDKLIF.